This TCR beta chain was observed in a study of blood T cell repertoires in COVID-19. Profiled with immunoSEQ multiplex PCR; TCRdb holds only in-frame clones, not every one. Of 55,000 to 65,000 clones listed, over 70% are singletons. The CDR3 loop spans 13 amino acids. The germline V gene has CDR1 LNHDA and CDR2 SQIVND (reference sequence). Deletions cut 2 bases from V and 6 bases from J, with 10 bases between. Material: peripheral blood. The chain employs TRBV19 and TRBJ1-1; a possible D gene is TRBD1 (6 bases). This TCR was sampled from a man in his fifties or sixties with acute or convalescent COVID-19. CDR3 coding DNA: TGTGCCAGTAGTATATCAGGGGCCCCTGAAGCTTTCTTT. As protein: CASSISGAPEAFF.